Below, one T cell receptor (beta chain) is given with its context. The data are from a study of beta chain features in type 1 diabetes. The authors reverse transcribed all of the isolated RNA, so sequencing captured expressed TCRB transcripts. Sequencing was performed with immunoSEQ multiplex PCR; in TCRdb, only in-frame clones are kept and a portion is missing. The sample includes some 270,000 clones, roughly 8% of them seen just once. CDR1 is SGHRS and CDR2 is YFSETQ in the germline V gene. This CDR3 has 15 residues. The V end was cut by 4 bases, the J end by 6 bases, with 19 bases between. Sorting that relied on CD45RO/CCR7/CD25/CD127/CD95/CD27 yielded CD4+ naive, central memory, regulatory and stem cell-like memory cells.

The specimen sequenced was central memory CD4+ T cells from blood. The sequence was collected from a woman in her late teens or twenties in good health. This rearrangement joins TRBV5-1 to TRBJ1-1; no reliable D call. The CDR3 DNA is TGCGCCAGCAGCCCACGGACTCCGGCGAGTGCTGAAGCTTTCTTT. Amino acids: CASSPRTPASAEAFF.